One and the same sample provided the 32 T cell receptor beta chains below, sequenced in a study of CD8 T cells in Susac syndrome. The RNA, about 0.5 to 1 ug, was put through reverse transcription using random hexamers. From the immunoSEQ multiplex PCR reads, TCRdb called clonotypes with MiXCR, one entry per CDR3 protein. The table includes roughly 150,000 distinct CDR3 sequences, approximately 95% detected once. Material: CD4+ T cells from PBMCs. The receptors originated from a human donor with Susac syndrome.

This clonotype was found a few times. V is TRBV20-1 and J is TRBJ1-1; D call uncertain. V lost 1 base, J lost 1 base, and 7 bases lay in between. CDR1 and CDR2 (germline): DFQATT, SNEGSKA (reference sequence). The length of the CDR3 is 13 residues. CDR3 sequence: CSARAQKNTEAFF. CDR3 DNA: TGCAGTGCTAGAGCCCAGAAGAACACTGAAGCTTTCTTT.

CDR3 protein: CAIRQGASTEAFF. Here the CDR3 DNA reads TGTGCCATCAGGCAGGGGGCCAGTACTGAAGCTTTCTTT. This chain uses TRBV10-3 with TRBJ1-1, with TRBD1 identical over 8 bases. After removal of 6 bases from V and 5 bases from J, the junction contained 5 bases not matched to a gene. The CDR3 is 13 amino acids. In germline, CDR1 is ENHRY, CDR2 SYGVKD.

The chain carries TRBV20-1 and TRBJ1-2; unclear D gene. Per germline, CDR1 DFQATT and CDR2 SNEGSKA (reference sequence). The CDR3 consists of 12 residues. V shed 5 bases and J shed 8 bases, with 15 bases lying between them. CDR3 sequence reads: CSASSDPRGYTF. Written as DNA, the CDR3 is TGCAGTGCTTCCAGCGACCCTCGGGGCTACACCTTC.

This rearrangement joins TRBV29-1 to TRBJ1-1; 8 bases align to TRBD1. This CDR3 spans 15 amino acids. CDR1 and CDR2 from the germline V gene are SQVTM and ANQGSEA. The junction had 9 bases not matched to a gene; V was cut back by 5 bases and J by 1 base. The CDR3 spells CSVRATGVGNTEAFF. The CDR3 bases are TGCAGCGTTAGGGCGACAGGGGTTGGGAACACTGAAGCTTTCTTT.

The rearrangement links TRBV20-1 to TRBJ1-1; D is unresolved. The germline gives CDR1 DFQATT, CDR2 SNEGSKA (reference sequence). Deletions cut 5 bases from V and 3 bases from J, with 7 bases between. CDR3 length equals 11 residues. The CDR3 is CSADRDTEAFF. CDR3 DNA sequence: TGCAGTGCTGACCGGGACACTGAAGCTTTCTTT.

The rearrangement links TRBV9 to TRBJ2-3, with D unresolved. Per the germline V gene, CDR1 is SGDLS and CDR2 is YYNGEE. The CDR3 has 13 amino acids. Trimming stripped 0 bases from V and 3 bases from J, with 5 bases between. The CDR3 region has the DNA TGTGCCAGCAGCGTAGGGTGGACAGATACGCAGTATTTT. Its translation: CASSVGWTDTQYF. The full variable domain, its missing parts supplied by reference TRBV9 and TRBJ2-3, is DSGVTQTPKHLITATGQRVTLRCSPRSGDLSVYWYQQSLDQGLQFLIQYYNGEERAKGNILERFSAQQFPDLHSELNLSSLELGDSALYFCASSVGWTDTQYFGPGTRLTVL.

This sequence joins TRBV29-1 and TRBJ2-5, with unresolved D. Germline V gene data show CDR1 as SQVTM and CDR2 as ANQGSEA. The CDR3 has 13 amino acids. V lost 6 bases to trimming and J lost 5 bases, with 16 bases between them. CDR3 coding DNA: TGCAGCGTCCCGGGCTTCTCCGCGGAGACCCAGTACTTC. Protein product: CSVPGFSAETQYF. The whole variable domain, filled in from reference TRBV29-1 and TRBJ2-5, reads SAVISQKPSRDICQRGTSLTIQCQVDSQVTMMFWYRQQPGQSLTLIATANQGSEATYESGFVIDKFPISRPNLTFSTLTVSNMSPEDSSIYLCSVPGFSAETQYFGPGTRLLVL.

The rearrangement uses TRBV20-1 and TRBJ1-1, with a weak D call TRBD1 (5 bases). V shed 0 bases and J shed 1 base, with 9 bases lying between them. The length of the CDR3 is 14 residues. Looked up from germline, CDR1 is DFQATT and CDR2 is SNEGSKA (reference sequence). CDR3 protein: CSAREGEGNTEAFF. CDR3 DNA: TGCAGTGCTAGAGAGGGGGAAGGGAACACTGAAGCTTTCTTT.

This clonotype was observed a few times. The chain employs TRBV25-1 and TRBJ2-3, with D unclear. Per the germline V gene, CDR1 is MGHDK and CDR2 is SYGVNS. V was shortened by 5 bases and J by 4 bases, with 4 bases between the two germline ends. The CDR3 is made up of 11 amino acids. The CDR3 sequence: CASSSSDTQYF. CDR3 in DNA: TGTGCCAGCAGTTCCTCAGATACGCAGTATTTT.

The chain joins TRBV11-2 to TRBJ2-7; D may be TRBD1 or TRBD2 (7 bases each). Germline V gene lookup returns CDR1 SGHAT and CDR2 FQNNGV. The CDR3 is 15 amino acids. V lost 2 bases and J 4 bases, leaving 15 bases between the germline ends. CDR3 DNA: TGTGCCAGCAGCTTACTGGGAGGGGGCCAGTACGAGCAGTACTTC. Residues: CASSLLGGGQYEQYF. The whole variable domain, filled in from reference TRBV11-2 and TRBJ2-7, reads EAGVAQSPRYKIIEKRQSVAFWCNPISGHATLYWYQQILGQGPKLLIQFQNNGVVDDSQLPKDRFSAERLKGVDSTLKIQPAKLEDSAVYLCASSLLGGGQYEQYFGPGTRLTVT.

V is TRBV12-3 or TRBV12-4 and J is TRBJ1-1; D call uncertain. V shed 3 bases and J shed 1 base, with 6 bases lying between them. There are 13 residues in the CDR3. CDR3: CASSLGSNTEAFF. DNA for the CDR3: TGTGCCAGCAGTTTGGGTTCGAACACTGAAGCTTTCTTT.

As to this clonotype: It is likely a read error, because the conserved phenylalanine at the end of the CDR3 is missing. The chain employs TRBV12-5 and TRBJ2-5; 9 bases are a match to TRBD1. The CDR3 runs 16 residues. Unmatched junction bases numbered 7, after V lost 1 base and J lost 4 bases. Germline loops: CDR1 LGHNT, CDR2 FRNRAP. The CDR3 loop reads CASGLARTGDGETQYL. In DNA form, the CDR3 reads TGTGCTAGTGGTTTGGCTAGGACAGGGGACGGAGAGACCCAGTACCTC.

The genes are TRBV15 and TRBJ2-7; possible D gene TRBD2, 6 bases. Trimming stripped 3 bases from V and 3 bases from J, with 12 bases between. The CDR3 contains 14 residues. Germline CDR1 and CDR2: LNHNV and YYDKDF (reference sequence). The CDR3 sequence: CATSSGGFGYEQYF. The CDR3 region has the DNA TGTGCCACCAGCAGTGGAGGGTTCGGCTACGAGCAGTACTTC.

This clonotype was seen a single time. The chain uses TRBV29-1 and TRBJ2-3; tentative D call: TRBD2 (5 bases). The CDR3 runs 13 residues. Germline lookup yields CDR1 SQVTM and CDR2 ANQGSEA. Between the trimmed V and J ends, which lost 7 bases and 6 bases, there was a span of 17 bases. The CDR3 sequence is CSAGLYGGDTQYF. CDR3 DNA: TGCAGCGCCGGGCTATATGGCGGGGATACGCAGTATTTT.

The chain has TRBV15 and TRBJ1-4; D gene ambiguous. V dropped 0 bases and J dropped 8 bases, with 7 bases sitting between them. The germline V gene has CDR1 LNHNV and CDR2 YYDKDF (reference sequence). The CDR3 is 13 residues long. The CDR3 protein is CATSRDGSEKLFF. Written as DNA, the CDR3 is TGTGCCACCAGCAGAGATGGAAGCGAAAAACTGTTTTTT.

The CDR3 reads CASSHGQGMNTEAFF. CDR3 DNA: TGTGCCAGCAGCCACGGACAGGGGATGAACACTGAAGCTTTCTTT. The chain couples TRBV5-4 to TRBJ1-1; TRBD1 aligns across 9 bases. Trimming cost V 4 bases and J 0 bases; bases outside gene matches: 4. Per the germline V gene, CDR1 is SGHNT and CDR2 is YYREEE (reference sequence). This CDR3 contains 15 residues. The whole variable domain, filled in from reference TRBV5-4 and TRBJ1-1, reads ETGVTQSPTHLIKTRGQQVTLRCSSQSGHNTVSWYQQALGQGPQFIFQYYREEENGRGNFPPRFSGLQFPNYSSELNVNALELDDSALYLCASSHGQGMNTEAFFGQGTRLTVV.

The chain is built from TRBV7-6 and TRBJ2-7; the match to TRBD1 covers 8 bases. The CDR3 has 13 amino acids. Germline assignment: CDR1 SGHVS and CDR2 FNYEAQ. V shed 7 bases, J shed 6 bases, and the junction held 8 bases outside the gene matches. CDR3: CASTALDRGEQYF. CDR3 in DNA: TGTGCCAGCACCGCCCTCGACAGGGGCGAGCAGTACTTC.

This chain joins TRBV4-3 and TRBJ1-1; maybe TRBD1 (6 bases). The CDR3 loop spans 14 amino acids. Germline-derived CDR1 and CDR2 are LGHNA and YSLEER. V gave up 1 base and J gave up 10 bases, with 16 bases separating them. Written as DNA, the CDR3 is TGCGCCAGCAGCCAAGTGGGAGTAGGAGGGGGAGCTTTCTTT. Translation gives CASSQVGVGGGAFF.

The J gene is TRBJ2-2, the V gene TRBV7-3, with 7 bases fitting TRBD1. The CDR3 is 16 residues long. Germline lookup yields CDR1 SGHTA and CDR2 FQGTGA. The trim removed 5 bases at V and 0 bases at J, leaving 6 bases unmatched. In DNA form, the CDR3 reads TGTGCCAGCAGCCGCCGGACAGGAGCGAACACCGGGGAGCTGTTTTTT. This encodes CASSRRTGANTGELFF.

The chain links TRBV7-2 to TRBJ2-2, with D perhaps given as TRBD1 or TRBD2 (7 bases each). The V gene lost 7 bases and the J gene lost 0 bases, with 12 bases spanning the gap. The germline CDR1 and CDR2 sequences are SGHTA and FQGNSA. This CDR3 has 15 amino acids. The CDR3 region has the DNA TGTGCCAGCACCCCAGGGGGGGCGAACACCGGGGAGCTGTTTTTT. Protein product: CASTPGGANTGELFF.

This chain uses TRBV20-1 with TRBJ1-2; TRBD1 might be the D (6 bases). V was clipped by 3 bases and J by 8 bases, with 13 bases between them. The CDR3 contains 12 residues. Germline lookup yields CDR1 DFQATT and CDR2 SNEGSKA (reference sequence). The chain's CDR3 is CSASNRVGGYTF. The CDR3 region has the DNA TGCAGTGCTAGTAACAGGGTGGGAGGCTACACCTTC.

This sequence joins TRBV4-1 and TRBJ2-3, with D perhaps being TRBD1 or TRBD2 (5 bases each). Germline values: CDR1 MGHRA, CDR2 YSYEKL. Trimming took off 4 bases at V and 4 bases at J, with 12 bases between the two ends. The CDR3 contains 14 residues. The CDR3 DNA reads as TGCGCCAGCAGCCTCCGGGACGGTGCAGATACGCAGTATTTT. Residues: CASSLRDGADTQYF.

The chain combines TRBV9 with TRBJ2-1, with D perhaps matching TRBD1 (7 bases). Between the trimmed V and J ends, which lost 0 bases and 6 bases, there was a span of 13 bases. Germline-derived CDR1 and CDR2 are SGDLS and YYNGEE. The CDR3 has 15 amino acids. The CDR3 loop reads CASSVGGDSRNEQFF. CDR3 bases: TGTGCCAGCAGCGTAGGGGGGGACAGCCGCAATGAGCAGTTCTTC. Using reference TRBV9 and TRBJ2-1 for the parts outside the CDR3, the full variable domain is DSGVTQTPKHLITATGQRVTLRCSPRSGDLSVYWYQQSLDQGLQFLIQYYNGEERAKGNILERFSAQQFPDLHSELNLSSLELGDSALYFCASSVGGDSRNEQFFGPGTRLTVL.

The V gene is TRBV20-1, the J gene TRBJ2-1; D perhaps matches TRBD2 (5 bases). The CDR3 is made up of 15 amino acids. The ends were cut back, 0 bases at V and 4 bases at J, with 13 bases in the middle. Germline V CDR1 and CDR2: DFQATT, SNEGSKA (reference sequence). In DNA, the CDR3 is TGCAGTGCTAGAGAGTGGCGGGTCACGTACAATGAGCAGTTCTTC. It encodes CSAREWRVTYNEQFF.

J is TRBJ2-5 and V is TRBV5-1, with 7 bases fitting TRBD2. J lost 1 base, V lost 1 base, and 1 base had no gene match. The CDR3 is 14 residues long. Germline assignment: CDR1 SGHRS and CDR2 YFSETQ. CDR3 region: CASSLSGGQETQYF. The CDR3 nucleotides are TGCGCCAGCAGCTTGTCGGGGGGCCAAGAGACCCAGTACTTC. The whole variable domain, remainder taken from reference TRBV5-1 and TRBJ2-5, is KAGVTQTPRYLIKTRGQQVTLSCSPISGHRSVSWYQQTPGQGLQFLFEYFSETQRNKGNFPGRFSGRQFSNSRSEMNVSTLELGDSALYLCASSLSGGQETQYFGPGTRLLVL.

The chain is built from TRBV7-2 and TRBJ1-2; D is uncertain. V lost 3 bases and J 3 bases, leaving 5 bases between the germline ends. This CDR3 spans 12 amino acids. The germline CDR1 and CDR2 sequences are SGHTA and FQGNSA. The CDR3 spells CASSLAHYGYTF. DNA of the CDR3: TGTGCCAGCAGCTTGGCCCACTATGGCTACACCTTC.

V usage is TRBV14 and J usage is TRBJ2-5; D assignment may be TRBD1 or TRBD2 (5 bases each). This CDR3 has 14 residues. CDR1 is SGHDN, CDR2 FVKESK, per germline. Between the trimmed V and J ends, which lost 0 bases and 4 bases, there was a span of 9 bases. The CDR3 here is CASSQDGTSETQYF. CDR3 in DNA: TGTGCCAGCAGCCAAGACGGGACCTCAGAGACCCAGTACTTC.

The V and J genes are TRBV25-1 and TRBJ2-7; D not resolved. The V end was cut by 7 bases, the J end by 3 bases, with 13 bases between. The CDR3 runs 13 residues. In germline, CDR1 is MGHDK, CDR2 SYGVNS. The CDR3 spells CASNPVGNYEQYF. The CDR3 bases are TGTGCCAGCAACCCCGTAGGGAACTACGAGCAGTACTTC.

This chain links TRBV4-2 with TRBJ1-2, with D uncertain. This CDR3 has 16 amino acids. The germline CDR1 and CDR2 sequences are LGHNA and YNFKEQ. Trimming shortened V by 1 base and J by 3 bases, and 15 bases separated the two germline ends. CDR3 sequence reads: CASSQGPGAEYYGYTF. For the CDR3, the DNA is TGTGCCAGCAGCCAAGGCCCAGGAGCCGAATACTATGGCTACACCTTC.

This chain links TRBV4-1 with TRBJ1-1, with 7 bases identical to TRBD1. V was clipped by 2 bases and J by 0 bases; unmatched bases: 3. CDR1 MGHRA and CDR2 YSYEKL come from the germline V gene. The length of the CDR3 is 15 residues. The CDR3 nucleotides read TGCGCCAGCAGCCAAACGACAGGGCTGAACACTGAAGCTTTCTTT. The encoded protein is CASSQTTGLNTEAFF.

V and J are TRBV9 and TRBJ1-2, with a weak D call TRBD1 (5 bases). CDR1 is SGDLS, CDR2 YYNGEE, per germline. Between the trimmed V and J ends, which lost 3 bases and 5 bases, there was a span of 14 bases. The CDR3 is 14 residues long. In nucleotides, the CDR3 is TGTGCCAGCAGCGCCGGGAGACAGCCGTATGGCTACACCTTC. It translates to CASSAGRQPYGYTF.

This chain's CDR3 is CSAQSTSGDTDTQYF. In DNA, the CDR3 is TGCAGTGCCCAGTCCACTAGCGGGGACACAGATACGCAGTATTTT. The chain carries TRBV20-1 and TRBJ2-3; 10 nucleotides align to TRBD2. Germline lookup yields CDR1 DFQATT and CDR2 SNEGSKA (reference sequence). The CDR3 extends over 15 amino acids. Unmatched junction bases numbered 8, after V lost 6 bases and J lost 2 bases.